One T cell receptor beta chain is described in this entry. Its antigen is not identified. The sample comes from a study of cytomegalovirus exposure and HLA in healthy donors. The CDR3 loop spans 15 amino acids. V lost 0 bases and J lost 2; bases outside the gene matches: 4. CDR1 and CDR2 from the germline V gene are LNHNV and YYDKDF (reference sequence). Study results and caveats: Among TCR beta chains, those listed as cytomegalovirus-associated numbered around 160.

Method: immunoSEQ multiplex PCR; TCRdb's copy keeps in-frame clones and lacks some. The sample shows 60,000 to 65,000 clones, 96% of them seen only once. The clonotype comes from a woman aged 18-30 years in good health and CMV-seronegative. Sequencing was done on a sample of PBMCs. V gene TRBV15 combines with J gene TRBJ2-7; 7 bases agree with TRBD1. The CDR3 reads CATSRDPGQAYEQYF. The CDR3 nucleotides read TGTGCCACCAGCAGAGACCCAGGACAGGCCTACGAGCAGTACTTC.